Below are 25 T cell receptor beta chains sequenced from a single sample in a study of blood T cells in healthy people across ages. The second PCR ran about 6 to 12 cycles with a sample-barcoded 5' primer and J-beta primers. TCRdb redid the calling of the 5' RACE reads with MiXCR, one entry per CDR3 protein. The sample carries about 800,000 distinct CDR3 sequences, over 45% recorded once. The sample comprised blood. The receptors come from a man aged 30 to 39 in good health.

There are a few counts of this clonotype. The rearrangement uses TRBV30 and TRBJ1-2, with 9 bases lining up with TRBD1. There are 12 residues in the CDR3. Looked up from germline, CDR1 is GTSNPN and CDR2 is SVGIG (reference sequence). V lost 5 bases, J lost 7 bases, and 5 bases stayed unmatched. The CDR3 DNA sequence: TGTGCCTGGCACGGACAGGGGAGTGGCTACACCTTC. It yields the protein CAWHGQGSGYTF.

V and J are TRBV30 and TRBJ1-2; D not resolved. Germline V gene lookup returns CDR1 GTSNPN and CDR2 SVGIG (reference sequence). CDR3 length equals 13 residues. V was cut by 2 bases and J by 4 bases, with 11 bases left in between. The DNA of the CDR3 is TGTGCCTGGAGTTTTGGTCGGACCTATGGCTACACCTTC. Protein sequence: CAWSFGRTYGYTF.

This clonotype turned up a few times. The gene calls are TRBV28 and TRBJ2-7; a weak D match, TRBD2 (6 bases). Trimming left V 5 bases short and J 0 bases short, with 26 bases between. The germline V gene has CDR1 MDHEN and CDR2 SYDVKM. The CDR3 length is 19 residues. The CDR3 bases are TGTGCCAGCAGTCCACCCTACTCCCACGGGGGTCGTATCTCCTACGAGCAGTACTTC. Residues: CASSPPYSHGGRISYEQYF.

V gene TRBV20-1 combines with J gene TRBJ2-7, with TRBD1 identical over 9 bases. The V and J ends lost 6 bases and 4 bases, in that order; junction bases with no gene match: 7. This CDR3 has 13 amino acids. Germline V gene lookup returns CDR1 DFQATT and CDR2 SNEGSKA (reference sequence). The CDR3 sequence: CSAKTGGRYEQYF. The CDR3 DNA reads TGCAGTGCCAAAACAGGGGGCAGGTACGAGCAGTACTTC.

V is TRBV7-2 and J is TRBJ1-1, with 9 bases lining up with TRBD1. CDR1 is SGHTA and CDR2 is FQGNSA in the germline V gene. V lost 5 bases, J lost 4 bases, and 8 bases stayed unmatched. The CDR3 is 15 amino acids. CDR3 sequence reads: CASSTGTGQVTEAFF. CDR3 sequence (DNA): TGTGCCAGCAGCACCGGGACAGGGCAGGTCACTGAAGCTTTCTTT. Full variable domain (outside the CDR3, taken from reference TRBV7-2 and TRBJ1-1): GAGVSQSPSNKVTEKGKDVELRCDPISGHTALYWYRQSLGQGLEFLIYFQGNSAPDKSGLPSDRFSAERTGGSVSTLTIQRTQQEDSAVYLCASSTGTGQVTEAFFGQGTRLTVV.

The chain employs TRBV29-1 and TRBJ1-4; D is uncertain. CDR1 and CDR2 (germline): SQVTM, ANQGSEA. The CDR3 runs to 14 residues. V gave up 4 bases and J gave up 0 bases, with 9 bases separating them. Here the CDR3 DNA reads TGCAGCGTTGGACGAGGTGCAACTAATGAAAAACTGTTTTTT. This translates into CSVGRGATNEKLFF.

The chain joins TRBV7-2 to TRBJ2-5; 10 bases line up with TRBD2. The end of the DNA fits TRBJ2-7 better, so the J call may be wrong. The CDR3 contains 16 residues. CDR1 is SGHTA and CDR2 is FQGNSA in the germline V gene. In DNA, the CDR3 is TGTGCCAGCAGCTTAGTGTCTAGCGGGAGTAGAGCCGAGCAGTACTTC. Its translation: CASSLVSSGSRAEQYF.

This clonotype was observed a handful of times. This chain joins TRBV20-1 and TRBJ2-1; D unresolved. Germline V gene lookup returns CDR1 DFQATT and CDR2 SNEGSKA (reference sequence). CDR3 length: 15 residues. V lost 4 bases to trimming and J lost 2 bases, with 15 bases between them. CDR3 loop: CSATSQHTAYNEQFF. CDR3 coding DNA: TGCAGTGCTACATCTCAGCATACGGCCTACAATGAGCAGTTCTTC.

The V call is TRBV24-1, the J call TRBJ1-1; unclear D gene. V dropped 3 bases and J dropped 8 bases, with 3 bases sitting between them. Germline lookup yields CDR1 KGHDR and CDR2 SFDVKD. The CDR3 runs 10 residues. The CDR3 protein is CATSDGEAFF. The CDR3 region has the DNA TGTGCCACCAGTGATGGAGAAGCTTTCTTT.

The sample holds many counts of this clonotype. The chain uses TRBV20-1 and TRBJ2-7, with D perhaps TRBD2 (5 bases). The germline CDR1 and CDR2 sequences are DFQATT and SNEGSKA (reference sequence). V lost 3 bases to trimming and J lost 2 bases, with 14 bases between them. The CDR3 totals 14 residues. CDR3 nucleotide sequence: TGCAGTGCTAGGGAGAGCGGATCAACCTACGAGCAGTACTTC. It is translated as CSARESGSTYEQYF.

The rearrangement uses TRBV7-9 and TRBJ1-1, with D maybe TRBD1 (6 bases). CDR1 is SEHNR and CDR2 is FQNEAQ in the germline V gene (reference sequence). The CDR3 consists of 14 residues. V lost 7 bases to trimming and J lost 1 base, with 13 bases between them. This chain's CDR3 is CASNLQGGNTEAFF. CDR3 DNA sequence: TGTGCCAGCAATCTACAAGGGGGGAACACTGAAGCTTTCTTT. The variable domain in full, with the rest retrieved from reference TRBV7-9 and TRBJ1-1, is DTGVSQNPRHKITKRGQNVTFRCDPISEHNRLYWYRQTLGQGPEFLTYFQNEAQLEKSRLLSDRFSAERPKGSFSTLEIQRTEQGDSAMYLCASNLQGGNTEAFFGQGTRLTVV.

The V gene is TRBV5-1, the J gene TRBJ2-4; D could derive from TRBD1 or TRBD2 (5 bases each). The CDR3 has 14 residues. The V end lost 2 bases, the J end lost 14 bases, and 20 bases lay between the germline ends. The germline CDR1 and CDR2 sequences are SGHRS and YFSETQ. The DNA for the CDR3 is TGCGCCAGCAGCTTCCGGGACGCCTTAGGTCAGGAGTACTTC. This sequence encodes CASSFRDALGQEYF. Looking up the rest from reference TRBV5-1 and TRBJ2-4 gives the full variable domain: KAGVTQTPRYLIKTRGQQVTLSCSPISGHRSVSWYQQTPGQGLQFLFEYFSETQRNKGNFPGRFSGRQFSNSRSEMNVSTLELGDSALYLCASSFRDALGQEYFGAGTRLSVL.

This chain links TRBV12-3 or TRBV12-4 with TRBJ1-4; 7 bases are a match to TRBD1. This CDR3 has 15 residues. After removal of 4 bases from V and 8 bases from J, the junction contained 10 bases not matched to a gene. CDR3 bases: TGTGCCAGCAGTTCGTACAGGGGATTAGGGGAAAAACTGTTTTTT. Translation gives CASSSYRGLGEKLFF.

There are a few counts of this clonotype. This chain uses TRBV5-1 with TRBJ2-3; 11 positions agree with TRBD1. Germline lookup yields CDR1 SGHRS and CDR2 YFSETQ. This CDR3 has 15 amino acids. V dropped 3 bases and J dropped 6; count of bases not matched to a gene: 6. CDR3 sequence (DNA): TGCGCCAGCAGCTGCGCGGGACAGGGGGTTGATACGCAGTATTTT. Its protein product is CASSCAGQGVDTQYF. Supplemented by reference TRBV5-1 and TRBJ2-3, the full variable domain reads KAGVTQTPRYLIKTRGQQVTLSCSPISGHRSVSWYQQTPGQGLQFLFEYFSETQRNKGNFPGRFSGRQFSNSRSEMNVSTLELGDSALYLCASSCAGQGVDTQYFGPGTRLTVL.

On this clonotype: With a much larger clone just one base away, this may be a read error. CDR3 protein: CASSMTGTYEQYF. CDR3 DNA sequence: TGTGCCAGCAGTATGACAGGGACCTACGAGCAGTACTTC. The chain recombines TRBV12-3 or TRBV12-4 with TRBJ2-7, with TRBD1 matching 7 bases. Trimming removed 5 bases from V and 2 bases from J; junction bases left unmatched: 3. This CDR3 is built from 13 residues.

The CDR3 DNA reads as TGTGCCTGGAGCCCTTCGGGGGGACAGCCCCAGCATTTT. It yields the protein CAWSPSGGQPQHF. The chain links TRBV30 to TRBJ1-5; weak D call: TRBD1 (5 bases). The V gene's germline CDR1 is GTSNPN and CDR2 SVGIG (reference sequence). The CDR3 totals 13 residues. Trimming stripped 3 bases from V and 7 bases from J, with 13 bases between.

V is TRBV6-4 and J is TRBJ2-7; tentatively, D is TRBD1 (5 bases). The DNA end is a closer match to TRBJ2-5, so the J assignment may be wrong. The germline gives CDR1 MRHNA, CDR2 SNTAGT. This CDR3 contains 14 residues. DNA of the CDR3: TGTGCCAGCAGTGACTCGAAAGGGGAAGAGACCCAGTACTTC. Its protein product is CASSDSKGEETQYF.

The chain uses TRBV20-1 and TRBJ2-3; 13 bases are shared with TRBD2. Germline V lookup: CDR1 DFQATT, CDR2 SNEGSKA (reference sequence). V was pared by 6 bases and J by 4 bases, with 7 bases of the junction left unmatched. CDR3 size: 15 residues. The CDR3 region is CSAKRTSGSADTQYF. CDR3 in DNA: TGCAGTGCAAAACGGACTAGCGGGAGCGCAGATACGCAGTATTTT.

The genes are TRBV7-3 and TRBJ2-5; D remains unclear. The end of the DNA is better explained by TRBJ2-7, so the J call may be wrong. The CDR3 contains 13 residues. Looked up from germline, CDR1 is SGHTA and CDR2 is FQGTGA. This CDR3 is CASSPSRSDEQYF. In DNA form, the CDR3 reads TGTGCCAGCAGCCCAAGTAGGAGCGACGAGCAGTACTTC.

The genes are TRBV20-1 and TRBJ2-3; D unresolved. Germline values: CDR1 DFQATT, CDR2 SNEGSKA (reference sequence). Deletions cut 5 bases from V and 4 bases from J, with 7 bases between. The CDR3 covers 11 residues. The CDR3 DNA is TGCAGTGCTTACTTCCCAGATACGCAGTATTTT. Protein product: CSAYFPDTQYF.

The chain couples TRBV20-1 to TRBJ2-1, with 11 bases lining up with TRBD2. The CDR3 is made up of 14 amino acids. Unmatched junction bases numbered 2, after V lost 0 bases and J lost 7 bases. The germline CDR1 and CDR2 sequences are DFQATT and SNEGSKA (reference sequence). CDR3 coding DNA: TGCAGTGCTAGAGATCTAGCGGGAGGAAATGAGCAGTTCTTC. Its translation: CSARDLAGGNEQFF.

The chain uses TRBV7-2 and TRBJ2-1; no definite D call. The better agreement between TRBJ2-7 and the DNA end casts doubt on the J call. Per the germline V gene, CDR1 is SGHTA and CDR2 is FQGNSA. The CDR3 has 12 residues. CDR3 sequence reads: CASSEVYDEQYF. Written as DNA, the CDR3 is TGTGCCAGCAGCGAAGTCTACGATGAGCAGTACTTC.

The chain employs TRBV7-8 and TRBJ1-5; the D gene is possibly TRBD1 (5 bases). The CDR3 length is 13 residues. Trimming shortened V by 0 bases and J by 11 bases, and 11 bases separated the two germline ends. CDR1 SGHVS and CDR2 FQNEAQ come from the germline V gene. The CDR3: CASSLAGPKAQHF. CDR3 nucleotides: TGTGCCAGCAGCTTAGCGGGGCCAAAAGCCCAGCATTTT.

The CDR3 loop reads CASSPRGLGGDTQYF. The CDR3 DNA follows: TGTGCCAGCAGCCCCCGAGGACTAGGTGGAGATACGCAGTATTTT. The V and J genes are TRBV3-1 and TRBJ2-3; the match to TRBD2 covers 7 bases. Germline V CDR1 and CDR2: LGHDT, YNNKEL (reference sequence). The CDR3 sequence is 15 residues long. The junction had 9 bases not matched to a gene; V was cut back by 4 bases and J by 5 bases.

This clonotype turned up a few times. The chain carries TRBV12-3 or TRBV12-4 and TRBJ1-1; D might be TRBD1 (5 bases). This CDR3 is 15 amino acids long. V was shortened by 3 bases and J by 0 bases, with 11 bases between the two germline ends. The CDR3: CASSFSGRMNTEAFF. The CDR3 DNA reads as TGTGCCAGCAGTTTTTCGGGACGGATGAACACTGAAGCTTTCTTT.